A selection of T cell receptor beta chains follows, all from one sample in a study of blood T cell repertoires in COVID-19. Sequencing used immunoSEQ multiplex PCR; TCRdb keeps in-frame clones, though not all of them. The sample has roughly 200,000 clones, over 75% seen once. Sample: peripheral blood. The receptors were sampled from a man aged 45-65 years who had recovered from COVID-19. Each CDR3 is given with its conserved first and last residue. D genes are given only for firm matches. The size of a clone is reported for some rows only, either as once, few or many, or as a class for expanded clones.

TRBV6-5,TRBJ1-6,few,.,TGTGCCAGTCGACAGGTTAATTCACCCCTCCACTTT,CASRQVNSPLHF
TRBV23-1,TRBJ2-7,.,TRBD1,TGCGCCAGCAGAAAACAAGGACAGGGTGACCACGAGCAGTACTTC,CASRKQGQGDHEQYF
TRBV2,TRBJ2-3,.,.,TGTGCCAGCAGGCCGGGCCACGGGACTGCCACAGATACGCAGTATTTT,CASRPGHGTATDTQYF
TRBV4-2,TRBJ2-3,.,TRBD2,TGTGCCAGCAGCCCACGGGGCCCTAGCGGGAGTTTAAGCACAGATACGCAGTATTTT,CASSPRGPSGSLSTDTQYF
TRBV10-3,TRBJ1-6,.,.,TGTGCCATCAGTGGGGGGTCCGGGACTCAGGATAATTCACCCCTCCACTTT,CAISGGSGTQDNSPLHF
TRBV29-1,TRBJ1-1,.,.,TGCAGCGGGGTCAGGGGATATGCTGAAGCTTTCTTT,CSGVRGYAEAFF
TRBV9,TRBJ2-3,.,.,TGTGCCAGCAGCGTAAGGGGCCAGGCAGATACGCAGTATTTT,CASSVRGQADTQYF
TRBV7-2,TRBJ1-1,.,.,TGTGCCAGCAGCGCCAGACAGATGCTCGACACTGAAGCTTTCTTT,CASSARQMLDTEAFF
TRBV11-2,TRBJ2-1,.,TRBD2,TGTGCCAGCAGCTTACGGGGACTAGCTGTGGGTGAGCAGTTCTTC,CASSLRGLAVGEQFF
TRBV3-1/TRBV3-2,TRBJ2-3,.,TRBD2,TGTGCCAGCAGCCGGCGCGGGAGGGCCTATCAGGCAGATACGCAGTATTTT,CASSRRGRAYQADTQYF
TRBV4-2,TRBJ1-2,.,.,TGTGCCAGCAGCCAAGATCTCCAGGGCTCCTATGGCTACACCTTC,CASSQDLQGSYGYTF
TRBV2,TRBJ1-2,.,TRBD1,TGTGCCAGCAGTGAAGGACCGGGACAGGGAATCTATGGCTACACCTTC,CASSEGPGQGIYGYTF
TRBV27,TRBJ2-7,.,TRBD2,TGTGCCAGCAGTGTTAATAGCGGGAGGGCGTCCGAGCAGTACTTC,CASSVNSGRASEQYF
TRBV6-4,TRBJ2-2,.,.,TGTGCCAGCAGTGAAGGGGGAATAGAAACCGGGGAGCTGTTTTTT,CASSEGGIETGELFF
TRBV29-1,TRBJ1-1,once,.,TGCAGCGTGATACACAGCACGGCAACTGAAGCTTTCTTT,CSVIHSTATEAFF
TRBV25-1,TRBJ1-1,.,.,TGTGCCAGCAGTAGGGGGACTACTTCCACTGAAGCTTTCTTT,CASSRGTTSTEAFF
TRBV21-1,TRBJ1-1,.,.,TGTGCCAGCAGGGGGACAGGGTCCTCGGTTGCGGACACTGAAGCTTTCTTT,CASRGTGSSVADTEAFF
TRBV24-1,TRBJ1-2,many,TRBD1,TGTGCCACTAGTGAGCGGACAGGGGAGGTGAACGGCTACACCTTC,CATSERTGEVNGYTF
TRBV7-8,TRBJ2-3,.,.,TGTGCCAGCAGTTTCGACGTTCCTAGAATAGATACGCAGTATTTT,CASSFDVPRIDTQYF
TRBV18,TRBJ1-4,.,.,TGTGCCAGCTCCCCAGCGGTAACTAATGAAAAACTGTTTTTT,CASSPAVTNEKLFF
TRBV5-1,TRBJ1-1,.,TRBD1,TGCGCCAGCAGCCCGGACAGGGTCTCGAGCACTGAAGCTTTCTTT,CASSPDRVSSTEAFF
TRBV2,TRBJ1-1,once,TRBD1,TGTGCCAGCAGTGCGGGACAGGGGGCGGGGGAAGCTTTCTTT,CASSAGQGAGEAFF
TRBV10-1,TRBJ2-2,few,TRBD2,TGCGCCAGCGGCGGGACTAGCGGGAGGGCTGACACCGGGGAGCTGTTTTTT,CASGGTSGRADTGELFF
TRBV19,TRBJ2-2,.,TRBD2,TGTGCCAGCCCCCTAGCCCCCGCGACAGGGACTAGCGGGAGGGAGGGCACCGGGGAGCTGTTTTTT,CASPLAPATGTSGREGTGELFF
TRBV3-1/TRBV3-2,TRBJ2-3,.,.,TGTGCCAGCAGTCCTCTGACTAGCACAGATACGCAGTATTTT,CASSPLTSTDTQYF
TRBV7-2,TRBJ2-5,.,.,TGTGCCAGCAGCTTCGGGACTGGACTCCAGGAGACCCAGTACTTC,CASSFGTGLQETQYF
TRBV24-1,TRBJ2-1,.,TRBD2,TGTGCCACCAGTGACCCTGGGACTAGCGGGAGGAATTCTCGTAATGAGCAGTTCTTC,CATSDPGTSGRNSRNEQFF
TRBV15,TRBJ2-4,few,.,TGTGCCACCAGCAGATTGGACAGTCTAGACTTAATAGCCAAAAACATTCAGTACTTC,CATSRLDSLDLIAKNIQYF
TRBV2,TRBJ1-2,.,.,TGTGCCAGCGCCCGGGGGGGCTCTTTCTATGGCTACACCTTC,CASARGGSFYGYTF
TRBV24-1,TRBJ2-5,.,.,TGTGCCACCAGTGATAACGGTTACCAAGAGACCCAGTACTTC,CATSDNGYQETQYF
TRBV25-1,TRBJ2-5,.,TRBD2,TGTGCCAGCAGCGGACTAGTGGAGACCCAGTACTTC,CASSGLVETQYF
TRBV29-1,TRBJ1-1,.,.,TGCAGCGTTCAAGGAGGGGGGAACACTGAAGCTTTCTTT,CSVQGGGNTEAFF
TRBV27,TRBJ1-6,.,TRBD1,TGTGCCAGCAGTTCCCAGGGGGTGTACAGGAGCGCCTATAATTCACCCCTCCACTTT,CASSSQGVYRSAYNSPLHF
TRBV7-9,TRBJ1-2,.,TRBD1,TGTGCCAGCAGCCCGGGACAGACTTGGGATGGCTACACCTTC,CASSPGQTWDGYTF
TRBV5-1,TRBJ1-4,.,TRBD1,TGCGCCAGCAGCACGGGGACAGAAAATGAAAAACTGTTTTTT,CASSTGTENEKLFF
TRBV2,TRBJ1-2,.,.,TGTGCCAGCACAGTCGCAGGGCAAGGTTGGGGCTACACCTTC,CASTVAGQGWGYTF
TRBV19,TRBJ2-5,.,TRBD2,TGTGCCAGTAGTCCCCGCGGGCGACTAGCGGGAGAAACCCAAACCCAGTACTTC,CASSPRGRLAGETQTQYF
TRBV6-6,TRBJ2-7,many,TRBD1,TGTGCCAGCAGTTACGGGACAGGGTTCTACGAGCAGTACTTC,CASSYGTGFYEQYF
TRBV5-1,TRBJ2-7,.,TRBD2,TGCGCCAGCAGCGTCCCTCGGACTAGCGGGTCCGACGAGCAGTACTTC,CASSVPRTSGSDEQYF
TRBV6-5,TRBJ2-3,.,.,TGTGCCAGCAGTACCCAGGATACGCAGTATTTT,CASSTQDTQYF
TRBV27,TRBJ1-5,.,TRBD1,TGTGCCAGCAGTTTAATCGGTGGACAGGGTCGGCAGCCCCAGCATTTT,CASSLIGGQGRQPQHF
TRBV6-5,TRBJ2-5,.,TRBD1,TGTGCCAGCACCAATAATTGGGGGACAGGAGAGACCCAGTACTTC,CASTNNWGTGETQYF
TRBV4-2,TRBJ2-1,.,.,TGTGCCAGCACCAGCAGGGACTACAATGAGCAGTTCTTC,CASTSRDYNEQFF
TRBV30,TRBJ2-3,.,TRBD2,TGTGCCTGGAGGACCGGGACTAGCGGGAGGGCCTTGGGCACAGATACGCAGTATTTT,CAWRTGTSGRALGTDTQYF
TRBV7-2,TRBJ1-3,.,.,TGTGCCAGCAGCTTAGCCGGGGGCTCTGGAAACACCATATATTTT,CASSLAGGSGNTIYF
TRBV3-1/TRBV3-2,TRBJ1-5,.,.,TGTGCCAGCAGCCAGAACAGGGATCAGCCCCAGCATTTT,CASSQNRDQPQHF
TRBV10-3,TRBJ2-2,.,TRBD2,TGTGCCATCGTAGCGGGAGAGAACACCGGGGAGCTGTTTTTT,CAIVAGENTGELFF
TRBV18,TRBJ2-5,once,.,TGTGCCAGCTCACCGACGGCACAGAACCAAGAGACCCAGTACTTC,CASSPTAQNQETQYF
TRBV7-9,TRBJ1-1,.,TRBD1,TGTGCCAGCAGCCCGAGACAGGGAATCGGGGGCACTGAAGCTTTCTTT,CASSPRQGIGGTEAFF
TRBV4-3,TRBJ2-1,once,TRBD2,TGCGCCAGCAGCCAAGATTCCGGCCTAGCGGGAACGGGTGAGCAGTTCTTC,CASSQDSGLAGTGEQFF
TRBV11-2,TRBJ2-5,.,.,TGTGCCAGCAGCTTGAGGGCTTCCCTCCAAGAGACCCAGTACTTC,CASSLRASLQETQYF
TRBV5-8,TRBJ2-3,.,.,TGTGCCAGCAGCTTGGGTAGTCTTTACACAGATACGCAGTATTTT,CASSLGSLYTDTQYF
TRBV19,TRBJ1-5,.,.,TGTGCCAGTAGGCGAGGTCGCAATCAGCCCCAGCATTTT,CASRRGRNQPQHF
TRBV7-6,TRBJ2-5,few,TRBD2,TGTGCCAGCAGCCCGGAGGGACTAGGTCGGCTGGCCCAGTACTTC,CASSPEGLGRLAQYF
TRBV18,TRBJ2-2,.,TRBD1,TGTGCCAGCTCCCCGAGGACAGGGAACACCGGGGAGCTGTTTTTT,CASSPRTGNTGELFF
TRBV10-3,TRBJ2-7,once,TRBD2,TGTGCCATCGGGCAACGACTAGCGCAAGATTACGAGCAGTACTTC,CAIGQRLAQDYEQYF
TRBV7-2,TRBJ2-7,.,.,TGTGCCAGCAGCTCACCCTGGGGGGGCGGGAGTATCAACGAGCAGTACTTC,CASSSPWGGGSINEQYF
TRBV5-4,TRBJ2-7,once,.,TGTGCCAGCAGCTTGGAGCGGGCCTACGAGCAGTACTTC,CASSLERAYEQYF
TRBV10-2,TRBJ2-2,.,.,TGCGCCAGCAACACGGTCAGGACCGGGGAGCTGTTTTTT,CASNTVRTGELFF
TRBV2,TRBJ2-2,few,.,TGTGCCAGCAAACTTCTTTCGGGAGTTGGGACCGGGGAGCTGTTTTTT,CASKLLSGVGTGELFF